The 25 T cell receptor beta chains listed next were all sequenced from one sample in a study of T-cell memory formation after mild COVID-19. Each CDR3 protein is one row after TCRdb ran MiXCR on the 5' RACE reads. The sample lists fewer than 700,000 distinct CDR3 sequences, about 20% occurring once. The sample consisted of PBMCs or a T cell subset sorted from them (not recorded which). These receptors originate from an adult woman who had mild COVID-19 (a few samples of this study predate the infection). Cell type and time point are not known.

The chain couples TRBV6-5 to TRBJ1-1; no clear D gene. The V end was cut by 4 bases, the J end by 0 bases, with 9 bases between. The germline V gene encodes CDR1 MNHEY and CDR2 SVGAGI. This CDR3 has 14 amino acids. This chain's CDR3 is CASSFSQVNTEAFF. CDR3 coding DNA: TGTGCCAGCAGTTTCTCTCAGGTGAACACTGAAGCTTTCTTT.

In DNA form, the CDR3 reads TGTGCCAGCAGTCTAACAGGGGCTCTGGGCTACACCTTC. Protein: CASSLTGALGYTF. The chain uses TRBV6-1 and TRBJ1-2; TRBD1 matches 7 bases. The germline V gene has CDR1 MNHNS and CDR2 SASEGT. The CDR3 is made up of 13 amino acids. V lost 5 bases, J lost 8 bases, and 8 bases stayed unmatched.

This clonotype has more than one count but fewer than ten. The chain couples TRBV9 to TRBJ2-1; D not certain. The germline gives CDR1 SGDLS, CDR2 YYNGEE. V was shortened by 0 bases and J by 2 bases, with 6 bases between the two germline ends. This CDR3 is 14 amino acids long. The CDR3 bases are TGTGCCAGCAGCGTAGGCGGCACCTACAATGAGCAGTTCTTC. Translating it yields CASSVGGTYNEQFF.

V and J are TRBV7-9 and TRBJ1-1; TRBD1 agrees at 7 bases. The CDR3 is made up of 16 amino acids. V lost 2 bases, J lost 0 bases, and 6 bases stayed unmatched. Germline values: CDR1 SEHNR, CDR2 FQNEAQ (reference sequence). Here the CDR3 reads CASSLTRGRMNTEAFF. CDR3 DNA: TGTGCCAGCAGCTTAACAAGGGGGCGTATGAACACTGAAGCTTTCTTT. The variable domain in full, with the rest retrieved from reference TRBV7-9 and TRBJ1-1, is DTGVSQNPRHKITKRGQNVTFRCDPISEHNRLYWYRQTLGQGPEFLTYFQNEAQLEKSRLLSDRFSAERPKGSFSTLEIQRTEQGDSAMYLCASSLTRGRMNTEAFFGQGTRLTVV.

This clonotype was detected only a few times. The J gene is TRBJ1-1, the V gene TRBV5-6; 8 nucleotides line up with TRBD1. Germline V CDR1 and CDR2: SGHDT, YYEEEE. The trim removed 2 bases at V and 1 base at J, leaving 10 bases unmatched. The CDR3 has 17 residues. The CDR3 here is CASSFDRGNLKNTEAFF. The DNA for the CDR3 is TGTGCCAGCAGCTTCGACAGGGGAAATTTGAAGAACACTGAAGCTTTCTTT.

The V call is TRBV6-5, the J call TRBJ2-7; D perhaps matches TRBD2 (5 bases). Germline lookup yields CDR1 MNHEY and CDR2 SVGAGI. This CDR3 region has 14 residues. Trimming left V 2 bases short and J 7 bases short, with 15 bases between. The CDR3 DNA sequence: TGTGCCAGCAGTTACAGGGCTAGTACGGGGGAGCAGTACTTC. Translating gives CASSYRASTGEQYF.

The gene calls are TRBV6-2 or TRBV6-3 and TRBJ2-7; the D call may be TRBD1 or TRBD2 (7 bases each). CDR1 is MNHEY, CDR2 SVGEGT, per germline. The V end was cut by 6 bases, the J end by 4 bases, with 19 bases between. The length of the CDR3 is 15 residues. The CDR3 DNA reads as TGTGCCAGCAGGAGAGTCGGGGGGACAGATTACGAGCAGTACTTC. Its protein is CASRRVGGTDYEQYF.

There are a few counts of this clonotype. This chain joins TRBV12-5 and TRBJ1-1, with D hard to call. Germline loops: CDR1 LGHNT, CDR2 FRNRAP. The ends were cut back, 6 bases at V and 4 bases at J, with 15 bases in the middle. This CDR3 region has 14 residues. The CDR3 DNA reads as TGTGCTAGTGGAAGGGAGGGTCGGAGCACTGAAGCTTTCTTT. Translated: CASGREGRSTEAFF.

This clonotype was detected a few times. This chain links TRBV29-1 with TRBJ2-3; D not certain. Trimming took 6 bases from V and 3 from J, leaving 22 bases between them. Germline V gene data show CDR1 as SQVTM and CDR2 as ANQGSEA. This CDR3 is built from 16 residues. The CDR3, as DNA: TGCAGCGTCGTGGCGGACCCCTTTTCAGAGACAGATACGCAGTATTTT. Translated, it gives CSVVADPFSETDTQYF.

This clonotype was seen more than once but under ten times. The gene calls are TRBV5-1 and TRBJ2-7, with 7 positions matching TRBD1. V lost 6 bases, J lost 6 bases, and 6 bases stayed unmatched. The germline V gene has CDR1 SGHRS and CDR2 YFSETQ. The CDR3 has 12 residues. The CDR3 is CASTSTGSEQYF. The DNA of the CDR3 is TGCGCCAGCACCTCGACAGGGAGCGAGCAGTACTTC.

This clonotype was observed a few times. This sequence joins TRBV7-6 and TRBJ2-2; 13 bases align to TRBD2. This CDR3 is built from 20 residues. Germline V CDR1 and CDR2: SGHVS, FNYEAQ. V gave up 2 bases and J gave up 7 bases; unmatched junction bases: 16. CDR3 residues: CASSLSRTSGGLGRSGELFF. In nucleotides, the CDR3 is TGTGCCAGCAGCTTATCTAGGACTAGCGGGGGCCTCGGGAGGAGCGGGGAGCTGTTTTTT.

This rearrangement joins TRBV20-1 to TRBJ2-1; the match to TRBD2 covers 12 bases. The ends lost 6 bases at V and 7 bases at J; junction bases unmatched: 13. CDR1 and CDR2 from the germline V gene are DFQATT and SNEGSKA (reference sequence). There are 16 residues in the CDR3. For the CDR3, the DNA is TGCAGTGCCCCGGGACTAGCGGGCCCTTTCGGAAATGAGCAGTTCTTC. Residues: CSAPGLAGPFGNEQFF.

The V and J genes are TRBV12-3 or TRBV12-4 and TRBJ1-1, with D unclear. The CDR3 contains 13 residues. Trimming cost V 4 bases and J 9 bases, with 15 bases left between them. In DNA form, the CDR3 reads TGTGCCAGCAGTTGGGCGGGAGCCAGCCAAGCTTTCTTT. Protein product: CASSWAGASQAFF.

This clonotype was picked up many times. The chain links TRBV2 to TRBJ2-1, with 9 positions matching TRBD2. V was pared by 9 bases and J by 0 bases, with 0 bases of the junction left unmatched. Germline assignment: CDR1 SNHLY and CDR2 FYNNEI. The CDR3 is 13 amino acids. The CDR3 here is CASSGGSYNEQFF. The CDR3 bases are TGTGCCAGTAGCGGGGGCTCCTACAATGAGCAGTTCTTC.

This clonotype showed up many times. The J gene is TRBJ2-1, the V gene TRBV9; maybe TRBD1 (6 bases). The V end was cut by 4 bases, the J end by 1 base, with 12 bases between. Looked up from germline, CDR1 is SGDLS and CDR2 is YYNGEE. The CDR3 is 15 residues long. The CDR3 DNA sequence: TGTGCCAGCAGCCCAGGGGCAGGTTCCTACAATGAGCAGTTCTTC. Translating gives CASSPGAGSYNEQFF.

The V and J genes are TRBV18 and TRBJ1-1; D gene ambiguous. Germline V lookup: CDR1 KGHSH, CDR2 LQKENI. The ends were cut back, 1 base at V and 0 bases at J, with 9 bases in the middle. The CDR3 spans 15 residues. The CDR3 coding sequence is TGTGCCAGCTCACCACAGCAGGAGCTGAACACTGAAGCTTTCTTT. It specifies CASSPQQELNTEAFF.

This clonotype appeared a few times. The rearrangement joins TRBV7-9 to TRBJ1-1, with D unresolved. CDR3 size: 16 residues. V lost 0 bases and J lost 0, with 11 bases in between. CDR1 SEHNR and CDR2 FQNEAQ come from the germline V gene (reference sequence). CDR3 loop: CASSLAGGHLNTEAFF. The CDR3 DNA reads TGTGCCAGCAGCTTAGCAGGTGGCCATCTGAACACTGAAGCTTTCTTT.

This chain joins TRBV19 and TRBJ2-2; no definite D call. The germline V gene has CDR1 LNHDA and CDR2 SQIVND (reference sequence). The germline V and J ends were trimmed by 10 bases and 5 bases, with 11 bases remaining between them. The CDR3 covers 12 residues. The CDR3 reads CATALGTGELFF. The CDR3 coding sequence is TGTGCCACCGCCCTGGGGACCGGGGAGCTGTTTTTT.

In DNA, the CDR3 is TGTGCCAGCAGTGACACCGGGACTAGCGGGAGGATCTCCTACAATGAGCAGTTCTTC. As protein: CASSDTGTSGRISYNEQFF. V is TRBV25-1 and J is TRBJ2-1; 15 bases align to TRBD2. Germline CDR1 MGHDK, CDR2 SYGVNS. Losses at the gene ends were 3 bases for V and 0 bases for J; bases not matched to a gene: 6. The CDR3 has 19 residues.

This clonotype was seen a handful of times. The CDR3 sequence is CASRPDRLNTEAFF. DNA for the CDR3: TGCGCCAGCAGACCGGACAGGTTGAACACTGAAGCTTTCTTT. The genes are TRBV5-1 and TRBJ1-1; 7 bases are shared with TRBD1. CDR1 is SGHRS and CDR2 is YFSETQ in the germline V gene. The CDR3 loop spans 14 amino acids. V trimming: 5 bases; J trimming: 0 bases; junction bases outside the gene matches: 4.

This clonotype was counted many times. The gene calls are TRBV7-9 and TRBJ2-7; 7 bases map to TRBD1. The length of the CDR3 is 13 residues. The V segment lost 6 bases and the J segment 3 bases; nucleotides outside the gene matches: 5. CDR1 is SEHNR and CDR2 is FQNEAQ in the germline V gene (reference sequence). The CDR3 sequence: CASSRQGLYEQYF. The CDR3 bases are TGTGCCAGCAGTCGACAGGGCCTCTACGAGCAGTACTTC.

This clonotype turned up a few times. This chain uses TRBV6-5 with TRBJ2-1, with 8 bases lining up with TRBD2. The ends lost 4 bases at V and 6 bases at J; junction bases unmatched: 5. The CDR3 totals 14 residues. Germline V gene lookup returns CDR1 MNHEY and CDR2 SVGAGI. The CDR3 here is CASSSPREGNEQFF. The CDR3 region has the DNA TGTGCCAGCAGTTCCCCTCGGGAGGGCAATGAGCAGTTCTTC.

V is TRBV5-1 and J is TRBJ2-2; 10 bases agree with TRBD2. The CDR3 spans 17 residues. Germline lookup yields CDR1 SGHRS and CDR2 YFSETQ. V was clipped by 4 bases and J by 2 bases; unmatched bases: 8. The DNA for the CDR3 is TGCGCCAGCAGCGGAAGCACTAGCGGGGTTAACACCGGGGAGCTGTTTTTT. It translates to CASSGSTSGVNTGELFF.

This clonotype was observed a few times. The V and J genes are TRBV5-4 and TRBJ2-7; the match to TRBD2 covers 7 bases. The CDR3 loop spans 16 amino acids. CDR1 and CDR2 (germline): SGHNT, YYREEE (reference sequence). The V segment lost 6 bases and the J segment 1 base; nucleotides outside the gene matches: 13. CDR3 residues: CASNPAGREGSYEQYF. CDR3 nucleotide sequence: TGTGCCAGCAACCCCGCGGGAAGGGAGGGGTCCTACGAGCAGTACTTC.

V is TRBV2 and J is TRBJ1-4; D gene unclear. V lost 3 bases, J lost 3 bases, and 11 bases lay in between. This CDR3 is built from 15 residues. Germline V gives CDR1 SNHLY, CDR2 FYNNEI. CDR3 residues: CASSDAGIANEKLFF. The CDR3 DNA reads as TGTGCCAGCAGTGACGCCGGGATAGCTAATGAAAAACTGTTTTTT.